These 9 T cell receptor beta chains share one sample of origin, sequenced in a study of blood T cell repertoires in COVID-19. TCRdb's table, derived via immunoSEQ multiplex PCR, lists solely in-frame clones and lacks some. The sample contains about 240,000 clones, 70% to 85% of which appear only once. What was sequenced was peripheral blood. The origin of the receptors is a woman aged 80 or over with acute or convalescent COVID-19.

This clone is a singleton in its sample. The chain has TRBV7-9 and TRBJ1-1, with unresolved D. Trimming took off 5 bases at V and 1 base at J, with 23 bases between the two ends. The CDR3 totals 18 residues. Germline V gene sequence: CDR1 SEHNR, CDR2 FQNEAQ (reference sequence). This CDR3 is CASSRVGSLHRENTEAFF. For the CDR3, the DNA is TGTGCCAGCAGCCGTGTAGGGAGCCTTCATCGGGAGAACACTGAAGCTTTCTTT.

The genes are TRBV5-8 and TRBJ2-1; 8 nucleotides line up with TRBD1. The ends lost 1 base at V and 6 bases at J; junction bases unmatched: 6. This CDR3 is 15 amino acids long. Germline V gene lookup returns CDR1 SGHTS and CDR2 YDEGEE. The CDR3 protein is CASSLWVGQANEQFF. The CDR3, as DNA: TGTGCCAGCAGCTTGTGGGTGGGACAGGCCAATGAGCAGTTCTTC.

The genes are TRBV5-6 and TRBJ1-5, with 11 bases aligning to TRBD1. The CDR3 is 16 residues long. CDR1 SGHDT and CDR2 YYEEEE come from the germline V gene. V lost 1 base, J lost 3 bases, and 3 bases stayed unmatched. This CDR3 reads CASSLNGQGANQPQHF. CDR3 nucleotides: TGTGCCAGCAGCTTGAACGGACAGGGGGCCAATCAGCCCCAGCATTTT. The whole variable domain, filled in from reference TRBV5-6 and TRBJ1-5, reads DAGVTQSPTHLIKTRGQQVTLRCSPKSGHDTVSWYQQALGQGPQFIFQYYEEEERQRGNFPDRFSGHQFPNYSSELNVNALLLGDSALYLCASSLNGQGANQPQHFGDGTRLSIL.

CDR3 nucleotides: TGTGCCAGCAGGCAGCAGGGGGCCTTCAATGAAAAACTGTTTTTT. Translating gives CASRQQGAFNEKLFF. The rearrangement joins TRBV25-1 to TRBJ1-4; TRBD1 matches at 8 bases. Germline CDR1 and CDR2: MGHDK and SYGVNS. J gave up 5 bases and V 6 bases, and 8 bases lay outside the gene matches. This CDR3 comprises 15 residues.

This sequence joins TRBV2 and TRBJ1-2; no reliable D call. V was cut by 6 bases and J by 1 base, with 6 bases left in between. CDR1 and CDR2 (germline): SNHLY, FYNNEI. The CDR3 spans 12 residues. CDR3 protein: CASSLVNYGYTF. The CDR3 region has the DNA TGTGCCAGCAGCCTCGTTAACTATGGCTACACCTTC.

This sequence joins TRBV4-2 and TRBJ2-1, with TRBD2 identical over 9 bases. The germline gives CDR1 LGHNA, CDR2 YNFKEQ. The CDR3 length is 18 residues. Trimming removed 0 bases from V and 6 bases from J; junction bases left unmatched: 12. The CDR3 DNA is TGTGCCAGCAGCCAAGACGGAGGAGCGGGGGGATGGGTCAATGAGCAGTTCTTC. Residues: CASSQDGGAGGWVNEQFF.

The chain combines TRBV21-1 with TRBJ2-2; the table's D call TRBD1 went unverified against the DNA. TRBV21-1 is classified as a pseudogene. The CDR3 spans 15 residues. Written as DNA, the CDR3 is TGTGCCAGCAGCAAGTGGACAGGGGGAACCGGGGAGCTGTTTTTT. Its translation: CASSKWTGGTGELFF.

The chain joins TRBV6-5 to TRBJ1-2; 7 positions agree with TRBD1. The CDR3 runs 16 residues. V lost 4 bases and J lost 3; bases outside the gene matches: 11. Germline V gene lookup returns CDR1 MNHEY and CDR2 SVGAGI. The CDR3 region is CASSFRGAGSDYGYTF. The CDR3 bases are TGTGCCAGCAGTTTCAGGGGGGCAGGGTCGGACTATGGCTACACCTTC.

The V and J genes are TRBV9 and TRBJ2-1; a possible D gene is TRBD1 (6 bases). CDR3 length equals 17 residues. V was clipped by 5 bases and J by 1 base, with 19 bases between them. The germline V gene has CDR1 SGDLS and CDR2 YYNGEE. CDR3 in amino acids: CASSLTRGSVSYNEQFF. Here the CDR3 DNA reads TGTGCCAGCAGTCTTACCAGGGGCTCCGTTTCCTACAATGAGCAGTTCTTC.